Presented here are 25 T cell receptor beta chains from one specimen sequenced in a study of radiotherapy plus CTLA-4 blockade in lung cancer (dated by TCRdb to between 2018 and 2020). The library was made by the immunoSEQ multiplex PCR assay. What TCRdb holds here is the immuneACCESS table cut down to in-frame rearrangements. Part of the clones is not present; checked against another copy, under half of the missing clones reflect an unresolved V gene, and the others are unexplained. In this sample the table shows around 100,000 clones, around 74% of which occur a single time. The ten largest clones capture around 2.8% of the sample. The sequencing here drew on peripheral blood, taken from a patient treated with radiotherapy plus ipilimumab. The origin of the receptors is a human donor with non-small cell lung cancer who had a partial response to radiotherapy plus ipilimumab. Some clones in this sample may be carry-over from other donors' samples.

The chain has TRBV7-3 and TRBJ1-6; 8 bases match TRBD1. Unmatched junction bases numbered 7, after V lost 3 bases and J lost 9 bases. The CDR3 contains 15 residues. CDR1 SGHTA and CDR2 FQGTGA come from the germline V gene. This chain's CDR3 is CASSFRAGQGSPLHF. The CDR3 bases are TGTGCCAGCAGCTTCCGAGCCGGACAGGGTTCACCCCTCCACTTT.

About this clone: The missing conserved phenylalanine or tryptophan at the end of this CDR3 makes a read error likely. The rearrangement uses TRBV9 and TRBJ2-7, with 9 bases lining up with TRBD1. V was pared by 0 bases and J by 3 bases, with 4 bases of the junction left unmatched. CDR1 is SGDLS and CDR2 is YYNGEE in the germline V gene. The CDR3 is 15 amino acids. The CDR3 here is CASSVGGDRVYEQYL. The DNA of the CDR3 is TGTGCCAGCAGCGTAGGAGGGGACAGGGTCTACGAGCAGTACCTC.

The CDR3 DNA is TGTGCCAGCAGCGGACCCTACAGGGGCGAGCAGTACTTC. Protein: CASSGPYRGEQYF. The rearrangement uses TRBV25-1 and TRBJ2-7; the match to TRBD1 covers 7 bases. This CDR3 comprises 13 residues. CDR1 is MGHDK and CDR2 is SYGVNS in the germline V gene. J gave up 6 bases and V 6 bases, and 8 bases lay outside the gene matches.

V gene TRBV28 combines with J gene TRBJ1-2, with D possibly being TRBD1 (6 bases). Deletions cut 2 bases from V and 8 bases from J, with 15 bases between. Looked up from germline, CDR1 is MDHEN and CDR2 is SYDVKM. This CDR3 contains 14 residues. CDR3 DNA sequence: TGTGCCAGCAGTTTACCCGGGAGGGGGGGAGGCTACACCTTC. Residues: CASSLPGRGGGYTF.

This chain links TRBV5-1 with TRBJ1-6; 10 positions agree with TRBD1. The CDR3 runs to 17 residues. J lost 7 bases, V lost 4 bases, and 11 bases had no gene match. Germline CDR1 and CDR2: SGHRS and YFSETQ. The CDR3 DNA follows: TGCGCCAGCAGCCTAAGGCTCCCGGGACAGGGGAATTCACCCCTCCACTTT. This translates into CASSLRLPGQGNSPLHF.

The chain combines TRBV7-8 with TRBJ2-1; D is perhaps TRBD2 (5 bases). Germline assignment: CDR1 SGHVS and CDR2 FQNEAQ. The CDR3 loop spans 15 amino acids. Trimming stripped 5 bases from V and 3 bases from J, with 14 bases between. Written as DNA, the CDR3 is TGTGCCAGCAGCCCTACCGTAGAGGGCTACAATGAGCAGTTCTTC. Translated: CASSPTVEGYNEQFF. The full variable domain, its missing parts supplied by reference TRBV7-8 and TRBJ2-1, is GAGVSQSPRYKVAKRGQDVALRCDPISGHVSLFWYQQALGQGPEFLTYFQNEAQLDKSGLPSDRFFAERPEGSVSTLKIQRTQQEDSAVYLCASSPTVEGYNEQFFGPGTRLTVL.

The gene calls are TRBV4-3 and TRBJ2-5; the D gene is possibly TRBD1 (6 bases). CDR1 is LGHNA and CDR2 is YSLEER in the germline V gene. The V and J ends lost 2 bases and 2 bases respectively, with 15 bases between them. The CDR3 runs 16 residues. CDR3 bases: TGCGCCAGCAGCCAAAACACAGGGATACAACAAGAGACCCAGTACTTC. Translating gives CASSQNTGIQQETQYF.

The chain combines TRBV7-2 with TRBJ2-1; 11 bases map to TRBD2. V was clipped by 4 bases and J by 6 bases; unmatched bases: 5. Germline loops: CDR1 SGHTA, CDR2 FQGNSA. CDR3 size: 15 residues. The CDR3 sequence: CASSSLAGGRNEQFF. CDR3 nucleotides: TGTGCCAGCAGCTCATTAGCGGGGGGGCGCAATGAGCAGTTCTTC.

The rearrangement joins TRBV7-9 to TRBJ2-3; D is possibly TRBD1 (5 bases). Deletions cut 4 bases from V and 0 bases from J, with 17 bases between. This CDR3 region has 17 residues. Per the germline V gene, CDR1 is SEHNR and CDR2 is FQNEAQ (reference sequence). As DNA, the CDR3 is TGTGCCAGCAGCTCGGGCACCAGGGCTTTTAGCACAGATACGCAGTATTTT. It encodes CASSSGTRAFSTDTQYF.

As regards this clone: Relative to the germline gene, one junction end is altered; a read error may explain this. The chain uses TRBV10-2 and TRBJ2-7; 10 nucleotides align to TRBD2. Germline V CDR1 and CDR2: WSHSY, SAAADI. CDR3 length: 15 amino acids. DNA of the CDR3: TGCGCCGGCGCGGACCTAGCGGGAGTGGTCTACCAGCAGTACTTC. It is translated as CAGADLAGVVYQQYF.

The gene calls are TRBV2 and TRBJ1-2; the D is unclear. Looked up from germline, CDR1 is SNHLY and CDR2 is FYNNEI. The CDR3 extends over 13 amino acids. V lost 4 bases and J 3 bases, leaving 9 bases between the germline ends. The CDR3 reads CASSVGGHYGYTF. CDR3 nucleotide sequence: TGTGCCAGCAGTGTCGGCGGGCACTATGGCTACACCTTC.

V and J are TRBV30 and TRBJ2-5; the D is unclear. V was pared by 0 bases and J by 4 bases, with 6 bases between. The CDR3 is made up of 12 amino acids. Germline assignment: CDR1 GTSNPN and CDR2 SVGIG (reference sequence). CDR3 nucleotide sequence: TGTGCCTGGAGTGTGTCGAGAGAGACCCAGTACTTC. Protein: CAWSVSRETQYF.

DNA for the CDR3: TGTGCCAGCAGCTCCCCCCCTGTTAGATATACGCAGTATTTT. As protein: CASSSPPVRYTQYF. The chain employs TRBV5-4 and TRBJ2-3; D gene uncertain. Germline V gene lookup returns CDR1 SGHNT and CDR2 YYREEE (reference sequence). This CDR3 is 14 amino acids long. V dropped 3 bases and J dropped 7 bases, with 15 bases sitting between them.

Details on this clone: The same CDR3 also results from other DNA sequences found in this sample. The chain recombines TRBV5-4 with TRBJ2-1; no clear D gene. V shed 0 bases and J shed 7 bases, with 5 bases lying between them. From germline, CDR1 is SGHNT and CDR2 YYREEE (reference sequence). The CDR3 covers 12 residues. CDR3 protein: CASSLDRNEQFF. The CDR3 nucleotides read TGTGCCAGCAGCTTGGACAGAAATGAGCAGTTCTTC.

CDR3 sequence (DNA): TGTGCCAGCGCGGCTCACTCTGGAAACACCATATATTTT. The encoded protein is CASAAHSGNTIYF. The genes are TRBV6-1 and TRBJ1-3; D gene ambiguous. CDR3 length: 13 amino acids. CDR1 is MNHNS, CDR2 SASEGT, per germline. The V end was cut by 8 bases, the J end by 0 bases, with 8 bases between.

The rearrangement uses TRBV14 and TRBJ1-1; perhaps TRBD1 as D (5 bases). V lost 0 bases, J lost 11 bases, and 16 bases lay in between. The CDR3 consists of 14 residues. The germline V gene has CDR1 SGHDN and CDR2 FVKESK. The CDR3: CASSQDLGSGWAFF. The CDR3 DNA reads TGTGCCAGCAGCCAAGATCTCGGGTCAGGGTGGGCTTTCTTT. Using reference TRBV14 and TRBJ1-1 for the parts outside the CDR3, the full variable domain is EAGVTQFPSHSVIEKGQTVTLRCDPISGHDNLYWYRRVMGKEIKFLLHFVKESKQDESGMPNNRFLAERTGGTYSTLKVQPAELEDSGVYFCASSQDLGSGWAFFGQGTRLTVV.

This rearrangement joins TRBV28 to TRBJ2-3; TRBD2 agrees at 10 bases. The J segment lost 0 bases and the V segment lost 1 base, leaving 1 base of the junction unmatched. Looked up from germline, CDR1 is MDHEN and CDR2 is SYDVKM. There are 16 residues in the CDR3. The CDR3 region has the DNA TGTGCCAGCAGTTTATTTAGCGGGGGGAGCACAGATACGCAGTATTTT. This codes for CASSLFSGGSTDTQYF.

The chain joins TRBV5-6 to TRBJ2-2; 9 positions agree with TRBD2. Trimming removed 1 base from V and 5 bases from J; junction bases left unmatched: 3. Germline CDR1 and CDR2: SGHDT and YYEEEE. The CDR3 contains 15 residues. Here the CDR3 DNA reads TGTGCCAGCAGCTTGCCTAGCGGGGAAACCGGGGAGCTGTTTTTT. Encoded protein: CASSLPSGETGELFF.

This clone turned up a few times. The chain carries TRBV10-3 and TRBJ2-7; 11 bases match TRBD2. The V and J ends lost 4 bases and 3 bases, in that order; junction bases with no gene match: 5. Germline-derived CDR1 and CDR2 are ENHRY and SYGVKD. The CDR3 sequence is 15 residues long. The CDR3 DNA is TGTGCCATCAGTGCCCTACTAGCGGGGGACTACGAGCAGTACTTC. Its protein product is CAISALLAGDYEQYF.

The chain has TRBV11-3 and TRBJ2-1; TRBD1 aligns across 8 bases. Germline V CDR1 and CDR2: SGHNT, YENEEA. V dropped 1 base and J dropped 2; count of bases not matched to a gene: 10. The CDR3 covers 18 residues. This CDR3 reads CASSLGGARTGTYNEQFF. CDR3 DNA sequence: TGTGCCAGCAGCTTAGGGGGGGCTCGGACAGGGACCTACAATGAGCAGTTCTTC.

The chain carries TRBV7-8 and TRBJ1-3; D is ambiguous. V was cut by 5 bases and J by 4 bases, with 12 bases left in between. This CDR3 has 14 residues. Germline V lookup: CDR1 SGHVS, CDR2 FQNEAQ. This chain's CDR3 is CASSAHSSGNTIYF. As DNA, the CDR3 is TGTGCCAGCAGCGCTCATAGCTCAGGAAACACCATATATTTT.

This chain joins TRBV18 and TRBJ1-2; TRBD1 agrees at 9 bases. The J segment lost 1 base and the V segment lost 5 bases, leaving 5 bases of the junction unmatched. Germline CDR1 KGHSH, CDR2 LQKENI. The CDR3 contains 15 residues. CDR3 sequence (DNA): TGTGCCAGCTCATGGACAGGGGAACTTAACTATGGCTACACCTTC. It is translated as CASSWTGELNYGYTF.

The chain links TRBV25-1 to TRBJ2-7; TRBD1 matches at 9 bases. The V segment lost 4 bases and the J segment 1 base; nucleotides outside the gene matches: 8. The CDR3 is made up of 16 amino acids. Germline V gene lookup returns CDR1 MGHDK and CDR2 SYGVNS. The CDR3 loop is CASSGKLGTGSYEQYF. The CDR3 bases are TGTGCCAGCAGTGGAAAACTCGGGACAGGGTCCTACGAGCAGTACTTC.

This chain joins TRBV4-1 and TRBJ2-2; no definite D call. V lost 5 bases to trimming and J lost 6 bases, with 16 bases between them. The V gene's germline CDR1 is MGHRA and CDR2 YSYEKL. The CDR3 loop spans 15 amino acids. CDR3 nucleotides: TGCGCCAGCAGCTCTACGAGGAGTCCGGCCGGGGAGCTGTTTTTT. Translated, it gives CASSSTRSPAGELFF.

In its sample, this clone was seen a few times. The chain carries TRBV4-3 and TRBJ1-2, with D unclear. Germline CDR1 reads LGHNA; CDR2 reads YSLEER. V gave up 1 base and J gave up 7 bases, with 10 bases separating them. This CDR3 spans 13 amino acids. The CDR3 loop reads CASSQATFRGYTF. The CDR3 nucleotides are TGCGCCAGCAGCCAAGCTACCTTTCGTGGCTACACCTTC.